The source of this T cell receptor (beta chain) is a study of blood T cell repertoires in COVID-19. Study-wide background: The cDNA or gDNA used as material had been derived from T cells, B-cell-depleted T cells, or PBMCs.

The Seattle patients joined while their infection was active and were tracked longitudinally afterward. TCRdb's copy holds only in-frame clones and misses some; the assay was immunoSEQ multiplex PCR. The table lists under 150,000 clones, around 83% of them singletons. The sequence was obtained from a woman in her sixties with COVID-19, enrolled during active disease. Sequencing was carried out using peripheral blood.

Here the CDR3 reads CASSQEKGSGGAGPYNEQFF. CDR3 in DNA: TGTGCCAGCAGCCAAGAAAAGGGTAGCGGGGGGGCCGGGCCCTACAATGAGCAGTTCTTC. V gene TRBV3-1 (or the pseudogene TRBV3-2) combines with J gene TRBJ2-1; 11 nucleotides agree with TRBD2. The CDR3 length is 20 residues. Germline V lookup: CDR1 LGHDT, CDR2 YNNKEL (reference sequence). With 0 bases clipped from V and 2 bases from J, the junction kept 12 bases outside the gene matches.